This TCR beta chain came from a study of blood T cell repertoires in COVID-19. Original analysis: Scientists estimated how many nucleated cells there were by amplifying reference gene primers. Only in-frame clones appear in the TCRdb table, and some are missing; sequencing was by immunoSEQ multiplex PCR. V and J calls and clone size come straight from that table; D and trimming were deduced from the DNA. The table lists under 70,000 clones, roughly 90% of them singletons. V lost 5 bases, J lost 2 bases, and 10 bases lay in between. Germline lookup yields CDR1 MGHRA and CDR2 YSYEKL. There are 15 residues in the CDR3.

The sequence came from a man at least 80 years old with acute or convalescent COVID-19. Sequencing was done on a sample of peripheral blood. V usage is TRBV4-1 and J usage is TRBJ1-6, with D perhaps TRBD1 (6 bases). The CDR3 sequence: CASSSRTAYNSPLHF. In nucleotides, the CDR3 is TGCGCCAGCAGCTCTCGGACAGCCTATAATTCACCCCTCCACTTT.